The rows below give T cell receptor beta chains drawn from one sample of a study of T-cell memory formation after mild COVID-19. TCRdb reprocessed the 5' RACE reads with MiXCR, giving one entry per CDR3 protein. The sample yields 360,000 or so distinct CDR3 sequences, 28% seen once. Sequencing input: PBMCs or a T cell subset sorted from them (not recorded which). Every receptor here comes from an adult woman who had mild COVID-19 (a few samples of this study predate the infection). Cell type and time point are not known. The conserved cysteine and the conserved F or W are not part of the CDR3 here.

V	CDR3
TRBV12-3/TRBV12-4	ASSPLGEGPTGELF
TRBV12-3/TRBV12-4	ASSGQGNTEAF
TRBV11-3	ASSWGQTYYGYT
TRBV12-3/TRBV12-4	ASSQTGSSGNTIY
TRBV4-1	ASSPKFSPVTDTQY
TRBV7-9	ASSPDPPREQF
TRBV7-9	ASRLAGAGTDTQY
TRBV11-2	ASSSQTQSSTDTQY
TRBV5-1	ASSSGPYRSSYEQY
TRBV27	ASRHGGSSSYNSPLH
TRBV9	ASSAGNLDTEAF
TRBV20-1	SASGTSVHNEQF
TRBV6-2/TRBV6-3	ASETGMKNTEAF
TRBV6-6	ASRFRTGQDQPQH
TRBV27	ASIGSYNEQF
TRBV12-3/TRBV12-4	ASSSEGVGELF
TRBV5-1	ASSPGTVLNQPQH
TRBV12-3/TRBV12-4	ASSLSGGNIQY
TRBV14	ASSPVGAGMNTEAF
TRBV5-4	ASSLRGPGGQF
TRBV7-9	ASSGPTYEQY
TRBV29-1	SVEGTGFFYGYT
TRBV7-6	ASSYPGLAGGETQY
TRBV20-1	SARRPNYEQY